The 24 T cell receptor beta chains below were found in one sample sequenced in a study of cytomegalovirus exposure and HLA in healthy donors (dated by TCRdb to about 2017). Libraries came from the immunoSEQ multiplex PCR assay. For the multiplex PCR, a mixture combining 60 forward primers for TCR Vbeta segments and 13 reverse primers for TCR Jbeta segments was used. Held by TCRdb, this immuneACCESS table contains in-frame sequences only and omits some clones. Under half of the omission traces to an unresolved V gene where checked; the cause of the rest is unknown. This sample's records show approximately 37,000 clones. The ten top clones hold under 5% of the sample. The sequenced sample was PBMCs. These receptors were taken from a male donor in good health and CMV-seronegative.

The V gene is TRBV7-9, the J gene TRBJ2-7, with TRBD2 matching over 9 bases. Germline loops: CDR1 SEHNR, CDR2 FQNEAQ (reference sequence). With V trimmed by 4 bases and J by 0 bases, 10 bases remained unmatched. The CDR3 is made up of 17 amino acids. CDR3 nucleotide sequence: TGTGCCAGCAGCTCGGCCCCCCTAGCGGGACTCTCCTACGAGCAGTACTTC. Amino acids: CASSSAPLAGLSYEQYF.

The genes are TRBV10-1 and TRBJ2-3; D call uncertain. Germline V gives CDR1 WNHNN, CDR2 SYGVQD (reference sequence). V gave up 3 bases and J gave up 4 bases, with 5 bases separating them. This CDR3 is built from 12 residues. The CDR3 nucleotides read TGCGCCAGCAGTGACCCCGCAGATACGCAGTATTTT. This translates into CASSDPADTQYF.

CDR3 coding DNA: TGTGCCAGCAGTGCCCCCAGGGGCAGGACTGAAGCTTTCTTT. Its translation is CASSAPRGRTEAFF. The V and J genes are TRBV25-1 and TRBJ1-1; tentatively, D is TRBD1 (6 bases). The CDR3 sequence is 14 residues long. Germline values: CDR1 MGHDK, CDR2 SYGVNS. V gave up 4 bases and J gave up 5 bases, with 14 bases separating them.

The chain joins TRBV11-3 to TRBJ1-1, with D maybe TRBD1 (6 bases). This CDR3 has 13 residues. Trimming removed 5 bases from V and 3 bases from J, with 10 bases in between. Germline CDR1 SGHNT, CDR2 YENEEA. The CDR3 loop reads CASSPNRDTEAFF. As DNA, the CDR3 is TGTGCCAGCAGCCCCAACAGGGACACTGAAGCTTTCTTT. Full variable domain (rest looked up from reference TRBV11-3 and TRBJ1-1): EAGVVQSPRYKIIEKKQPVAFWCNPISGHNTLYWYLQNLGQGPELLIRYENEEAVDDSQLPKDRFSAERLKGVDSTLKIQPAELGDSAVYLCASSPNRDTEAFFGQGTRLTVV.

V gene TRBV19 combines with J gene TRBJ2-5; D is possibly TRBD2 (5 bases). V was cut by 6 bases and J by 3 bases, with 8 bases left in between. The CDR3 runs 12 residues. The V gene's germline CDR1 is LNHDA and CDR2 SQIVND (reference sequence). The DNA of the CDR3 is TGTGCCAGTAGGGACTTCGAAGAGACCCAGTACTTC. Encoded protein: CASRDFEETQYF. The variable domain in full, with the rest retrieved from reference TRBV19 and TRBJ2-5, is DGGITQSPKYLFRKEGQNVTLSCEQNLNHDAMYWYRQDPGQGLRLIYYSQIVNDFQKGDIAEGYSVSREKKESFPLTVTSAQKNPTAFYLCASRDFEETQYFGPGTRLLVL.

This chain links TRBV10-3 with TRBJ1-4, with D possibly being TRBD1 (5 bases). The CDR3 has 15 residues. CDR1 is ENHRY and CDR2 is SYGVKD in the germline V gene. Trimming took 4 bases from V and 3 from J, leaving 12 bases between them. The CDR3 DNA follows: TGTGCCATCAGTGGAGGCGAAGGGGCTAATGAAAAACTGTTTTTT. Its protein is CAISGGEGANEKLFF.

The CDR3 reads CASSGRDRQGRDEQFF. The CDR3 DNA is TGCGCCAGCAGCGGGCGGGACCGACAGGGACGGGATGAGCAGTTCTTC. This chain joins TRBV10-2 and TRBJ2-1; possible D gene TRBD1, 7 bases. Looked up from germline, CDR1 is WSHSY and CDR2 is SAAADI. The V gene lost 6 bases and the J gene lost 8 bases, with 23 bases spanning the gap. This CDR3 comprises 16 residues.

The chain is built from TRBV4-2 and TRBJ1-2; 10 nucleotides match TRBD1. Germline loops: CDR1 LGHNA, CDR2 YNFKEQ. The V and J ends lost 1 base and 3 bases, in that order; junction bases with no gene match: 5. The CDR3 length is 16 residues. The CDR3: CASSQAWTGGDYGYTF. CDR3 nucleotide sequence: TGTGCCAGCAGCCAAGCCTGGACAGGGGGGGACTATGGCTACACCTTC.

The chain employs TRBV7-9 and TRBJ2-1; possible D gene TRBD2, 7 bases. CDR3 length: 16 residues. Germline CDR1 reads SEHNR; CDR2 reads FQNEAQ (reference sequence). V gave up 1 base and J gave up 9 bases, with 19 bases separating them. This CDR3 is CASSLGQGRVVAEQFF. CDR3 bases: TGTGCCAGCAGCTTAGGGCAGGGGAGGGTAGTGGCTGAGCAGTTCTTC.

The chain links TRBV13 to TRBJ2-7; 12 bases map to TRBD2. The CDR3 is 15 amino acids. V trimming: 5 bases; J trimming: 4 bases; junction bases outside the gene matches: 6. CDR1 is PRHDT and CDR2 is FYEKMQ in the germline V gene (reference sequence). The CDR3 DNA sequence: TGTGCCAGCAGCCCCCGGACTAGCGGGGATTACGAGCAGTACTTC. Protein product: CASSPRTSGDYEQYF. Complete variable domain (other parts from reference TRBV13 and TRBJ2-7): AAGVIQSPRHLIKEKRETATLKCYPIPRHDTVYWYQQGPGQDPQFLISFYEKMQSDKGSIPDRFSAQQFSDYHSELNMSSLELGDSALYFCASSPRTSGDYEQYFGPGTRLTVT.

This rearrangement joins TRBV7-8 to TRBJ2-2, with no clear D. The CDR3 is 16 amino acids. Trimming cost V 6 bases and J 7 bases, with 21 bases left between them. Germline V gene sequence: CDR1 SGHVS, CDR2 FQNEAQ. CDR3: CASSLSLTELGGELFF. CDR3 DNA: TGTGCCAGCAGTTTGAGCCTGACGGAGCTGGGCGGGGAGCTGTTTTTT. The variable domain in full, completed from reference TRBV7-8 and TRBJ2-2, reads GAGVSQSPRYKVAKRGQDVALRCDPISGHVSLFWYQQALGQGPEFLTYFQNEAQLDKSGLPSDRFFAERPEGSVSTLKIQRTQQEDSAVYLCASSLSLTELGGELFFGEGSRLTVL.

CDR3 amino acids: CASTQGRGGQVDTQYF. Written as DNA, the CDR3 is TGTGCCAGCACCCAAGGGCGGGGGGGCCAGGTAGATACGCAGTATTTT. This chain uses TRBV11-2 with TRBJ2-3; 9 bases line up with TRBD2. Germline V gene lookup returns CDR1 SGHAT and CDR2 FQNNGV. The V and J ends lost 7 bases and 5 bases, in that order; junction bases with no gene match: 13. CDR3 length: 16 amino acids.

The V and J genes are TRBV27 and TRBJ2-1; 15 positions agree with TRBD2. V lost 8 bases and J lost 5; bases outside the gene matches: 13. CDR1 MNHEY and CDR2 SMNVEV come from the germline V gene (reference sequence). The CDR3 contains 18 residues. The CDR3 loop is CASGYHPGTSGGHNEQFF. CDR3 nucleotides: TGTGCCAGCGGCTACCATCCCGGGACTAGCGGGGGGCACAATGAGCAGTTCTTC.

This chain joins TRBV19 and TRBJ1-3; 8 positions agree with TRBD1. This CDR3 spans 14 amino acids. From germline, CDR1 is LNHDA and CDR2 SQIVND (reference sequence). With V trimmed by 5 bases and J by 4 bases, 4 bases remained unmatched. DNA for the CDR3: TGTGCCAGTAGTCCCCGGACAGGGGGAAACACCATATATTTT. Residues: CASSPRTGGNTIYF.

Here the CDR3 reads CASSLSVVQDTEAFF. The CDR3, as DNA: TGTGCCAGCAGCTTATCGGTCGTACAGGACACTGAAGCTTTCTTT. The chain is built from TRBV7-8 and TRBJ1-1; D is possibly TRBD1 (5 bases). CDR1 is SGHVS, CDR2 FQNEAQ, per germline. The V end lost 2 bases, the J end lost 3 bases, and 13 bases lay between the germline ends. The CDR3 loop spans 15 amino acids.

The chain links TRBV7-8 to TRBJ2-5, with D possibly TRBD1 on 6 matching bases. Trimming left V 2 bases short and J 5 bases short, with 9 bases between. Germline V gives CDR1 SGHVS, CDR2 FQNEAQ. The CDR3 runs 13 residues. CDR3 nucleotides: TGTGCCAGCAGCTTATACAGGGTGGAGACCCAGTACTTC. This encodes CASSLYRVETQYF. Full variable domain (rest looked up from reference TRBV7-8 and TRBJ2-5): GAGVSQSPRYKVAKRGQDVALRCDPISGHVSLFWYQQALGQGPEFLTYFQNEAQLDKSGLPSDRFFAERPEGSVSTLKIQRTQQEDSAVYLCASSLYRVETQYFGPGTRLLVL.

The V call is TRBV5-1, the J call TRBJ1-2; D ambiguous. The V gene lost 5 bases and the J gene lost 3 bases, with 5 bases spanning the gap. The CDR3 is made up of 11 amino acids. Germline V gives CDR1 SGHRS, CDR2 YFSETQ. CDR3: CASRDYYGYTF. CDR3 in DNA: TGCGCCAGCAGGGACTACTATGGCTACACCTTC.

The chain has TRBV5-1 and TRBJ2-7, with 10 nucleotides matching TRBD1. Trimming cost V 5 bases and J 6 bases; bases outside gene matches: 11. The CDR3 spans 15 residues. In germline, CDR1 is SGHRS, CDR2 YFSETQ. The CDR3 region has the DNA TGCGCCAGCAGATTGACAGGGGGCGCAATCTCCGAGCAGTACTTC. This translates into CASRLTGGAISEQYF.

The chain is built from TRBV18 and TRBJ1-4, with 8 bases fitting TRBD1. Germline V gives CDR1 KGHSH, CDR2 LQKENI. The CDR3 loop spans 19 amino acids. The V segment lost 1 base and the J segment 3 bases; nucleotides outside the gene matches: 13. CDR3 sequence: CASSPRGQATAAANEKLFF. The CDR3 DNA is TGTGCCAGCTCACCACGGGGACAGGCCACCGCCGCGGCTAATGAAAAACTGTTTTTT. The full variable domain, completed using reference TRBV18 and TRBJ1-4, is NAGVMQNPRHLVRRRGQEARLRCSPMKGHSHVYWYRQLPEEGLKFMVYLQKENIIDESGMPKERFSAEFPKEGPSILRIQQVVRGDSAAYFCASSPRGQATAAANEKLFFGSGTQLSVL.

This CDR3 is CAISESNRANTEAFF. DNA of the CDR3: TGTGCCATCAGTGAGTCTAACAGGGCAAACACTGAAGCTTTCTTT. The chain combines TRBV10-3 with TRBJ1-1, with a tentative D call TRBD1 (6 bases). V lost 0 bases and J 2 bases, leaving 10 bases between the germline ends. This CDR3 contains 15 residues. The germline V gene has CDR1 ENHRY and CDR2 SYGVKD.

The V gene is TRBV19, the J gene TRBJ1-1, with no clear D. The CDR3 loop spans 15 amino acids. Germline V gene data show CDR1 as LNHDA and CDR2 as SQIVND (reference sequence). The V gene lost 7 bases and the J gene lost 1 base, with 16 bases spanning the gap. Here the CDR3 DNA reads TGTGCCAGTATGCGGGGAGGGTATAAGAACACTGAAGCTTTCTTT. Translating gives CASMRGGYKNTEAFF.

This chain connects TRBV6-5 to TRBJ1-1; D not certain. V lost 0 bases and J 2 bases, leaving 10 bases between the germline ends. Per germline, CDR1 MNHEY and CDR2 SVGAGI. The length of the CDR3 is 15 residues. CDR3 loop: CASSYSGLNNTEAFF. The DNA of the CDR3 is TGTGCCAGCAGTTACTCCGGTTTAAATAACACTGAAGCTTTCTTT.

The chain couples TRBV7-2 to TRBJ1-5; tentatively, D is TRBD1 (5 bases). This CDR3 comprises 18 residues. CDR1 and CDR2 (germline): SGHTA, FQGNSA. Trimming left V 1 base short and J 2 bases short, with 18 bases between. CDR3 DNA: TGTGCCAGCAGCTTAGAGGGACTCTACCCTGTAGGCAATCAGCCCCAGCATTTT. Its translation: CASSLEGLYPVGNQPQHF.

The J gene is TRBJ2-1, the V gene TRBV7-8, with 9 nucleotides matching TRBD1. Germline CDR1 and CDR2: SGHVS and FQNEAQ. V shed 5 bases, J shed 7 bases, and the junction held 12 bases outside the gene matches. This CDR3 region has 16 residues. The CDR3 DNA follows: TGTGCCAGCAGCCCTCAGGACAGGGGAAGTCAAAATGAGCAGTTCTTC. It specifies CASSPQDRGSQNEQFF.